This T cell receptor (beta chain) derives from a study of Graves' ophthalmopathy and Graves' hyperthyroidism (dated by TCRdb to the late 2010s). As for the study more broadly: Peripheral blood was collected at initial diagnosis, before any treatment. To tell Graves' ophthalmopathy apart from Graves' hyperthyroidism, and to predict which patients would progress to ophthalmopathy, the study relied on TCR beta repertoire signatures. In total, 135 blood samples were TCR-sequenced: 40 to 45 ophthalmopathy, approximately 80 hyperthyroidism and roughly 17 hyperthyroidism-to-ophthalmopathy patients. A discovery set of 95 to 100 patients (around 40 ophthalmopathy, approximately 58 stable hyperthyroidism) was enrolled to explore V-J signatures distinguishing ophthalmopathy from hyperthyroidism. The independent validation cohort included under 20 hyperthyroidism patients plus 17 patients who later progressed from hyperthyroidism to ophthalmopathy. In a handful of hyperthyroidism patients, the T-cell repertoires found in thyroid tissue were compared with those found in blood. After sampling, hyperthyroidism patients received methimazole starting at 30 mg daily, and ophthalmopathy patients received high-dose intravenous methylprednisolone.

This clonotype showed up many times. No antigen is known for it. No base-level quality is on record; no much larger clone is a single base apart. TCR beta CDR3 regions were amplified from RNA transcripts for repertoire sequencing. The first round was an RT-PCR using HTBI primers with the Qiagen OneStep RT-PCR kit, and this first round was followed by a second-round multiplex PCR, then size selection and purification. Libraries were sequenced paired-end with 100 bp reads on an Illumina HiSeq2000. Per the original workflow: Reads were processed with SOAPnuke, discarding reads with adapters, uncalled bases, mean Phred below 15, or no exact constant-primer or identifier match. High-quality paired reads were merged with COPE v1.2.5. Clonotypes were defined as unique nucleotide sequences and were aligned to IMGT TRB V, D and J references using MiTCR v1.1. The analysis was limited to V-J combinations with a frequency above 0.0001, which together covered 99% to 99.2% of the repertoires. For each V-J combination, a TCR clonal expansion and chaos score was defined as the ratio of F50 clonal expansion to chaos observed in the TCRdist matrix. Welch's t-statistics and random forest were used to narrow the features down to over ten V-J combinations, which were then fed into a naive Bayes classifier. Thyroid-blood repertoire similarity was quantified with the Morisita-Horn index. Starting from the raw public reads, TCRdb applied fastp trimming at Q25, assembled clones with MiXCR and retained in-frame beta chains. Rows matching on CDR3 protein sequence are summarized as one entry with the most common DNA and genes. It is TCRdb's table, rather than the study itself, that gives the V and J calls and clone size. This sample has some 750,000 distinct CDR3 sequences in its table, and 40% of those were observed once. 40% to 55% of the sample is taken by the ten largest.

Results and caveats for the whole study, not just this receptor: In cross-validation, the 13-signature model distinguished ophthalmopathy from stable hyperthyroidism with 87.88% sensitivity and over 81% specificity, while in the test set the corresponding values were approximately 80% and 75%. In validation, the model predicted ophthalmopathy progression with 70.59% sensitivity and 72% to 80% specificity; 12 predicted patients were CT-confirmed with GO in a median of approximately six months. Most of the expanded thyroid clonotypes with a frequency above 0.001 were also detected in blood, and it was suggested that the thyroid immune response may be reflected by blood repertoires. Sample size was not predetermined statistically, and investigators were not blinded to group allocation.

Ophthalmopathy patients had moderately to severely active disease, Clinical Activity Score of at least 3, NOSPECS grade of at least 4, and disease duration under 3 months. Patients with other autoimmune diseases, uncontrolled infections, pregnancy or lactation were excluded. Diagnosis was based on clinical symptoms, serum thyroxine, TRAb, thyroid ultrasound and orbital computed tomography. PBMCs were isolated from more than 8 ml of fresh peripheral blood by Ficoll-Paque density gradient centrifugation. Trizol reagent was used to extract the total RNA, and its quality was then checked on an Agilent 2100 Bioanalyzer. Counted from cysteine to phenylalanine, this CDR3 has 13 amino acids. Kept here is only the CDR3 DNA, which spans 39 bases and is read in frame from base 1. The V and J ends are trimmed by 5 bases and 3 bases, leaving 10 bases between them. For CDR1 and CDR2, the germline V gene lists SGHTA and FQGNSA.

This chain is built from TRBV7-2 and TRBJ2-5; the D gene is perhaps TRBD2, on 5 matching bases. Source material: peripheral blood. The sequence was collected from an adult man with Graves' ophthalmopathy. The CDR3 region: CASSPLGEETQYF. The DNA is as follows: TGTGCCAGCAGCCCATTGGGAGAAGAGACCCAGTACTTC. The full variable domain, with segments outside the CDR3 supplied by the reference TRBV7-2 and TRBJ2-5 proteins, appears as GAGVSQSPSNKVTEKGKDVELRCDPISGHTALYWYRQSLGQGLEFLIYFQGNSAPDKSGLPSDRFSAERTGGSVSTLTIQRTQQEDSAVYLCASSPLGEETQYFGPGTRLLVL.